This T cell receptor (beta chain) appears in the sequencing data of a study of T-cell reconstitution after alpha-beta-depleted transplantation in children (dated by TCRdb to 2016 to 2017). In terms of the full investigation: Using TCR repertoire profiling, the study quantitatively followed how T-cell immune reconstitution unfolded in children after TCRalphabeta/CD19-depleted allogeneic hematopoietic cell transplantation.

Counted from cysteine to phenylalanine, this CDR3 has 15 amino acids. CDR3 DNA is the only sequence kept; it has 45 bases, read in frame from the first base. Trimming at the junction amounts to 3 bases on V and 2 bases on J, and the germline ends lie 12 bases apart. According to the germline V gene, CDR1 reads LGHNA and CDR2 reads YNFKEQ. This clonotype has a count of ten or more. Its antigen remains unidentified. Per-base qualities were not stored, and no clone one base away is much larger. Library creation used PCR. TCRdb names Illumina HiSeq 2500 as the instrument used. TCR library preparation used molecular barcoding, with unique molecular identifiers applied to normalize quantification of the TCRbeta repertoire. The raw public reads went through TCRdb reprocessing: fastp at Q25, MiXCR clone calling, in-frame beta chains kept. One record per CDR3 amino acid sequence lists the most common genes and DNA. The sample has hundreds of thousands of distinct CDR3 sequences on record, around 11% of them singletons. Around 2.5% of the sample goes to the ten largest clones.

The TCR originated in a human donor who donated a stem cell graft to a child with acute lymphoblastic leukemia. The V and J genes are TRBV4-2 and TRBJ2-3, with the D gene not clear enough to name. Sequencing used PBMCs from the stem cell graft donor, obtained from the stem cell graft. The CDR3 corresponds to CASSQEYHPTDTQYF. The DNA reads TGTGCCAGCAGCCAGGAATATCACCCCACAGATACGCAGTATTTT.